This TCR beta chain was captured by sequencing in a study of cytomegalovirus exposure and HLA in healthy donors. Study-level points and caveats: A later analysis linked a missense variant in DCLRE1C to the trimming of TCR beta V and J genes. A likely sequencing artifact accounted for one observed cluster of highly shared sequence variants.

Both 60 Vbeta primers and 13 Jbeta primers went into the PCR. Sequencing used immunoSEQ multiplex PCR; TCRdb keeps in-frame clones, though not all of them. The sample lists about 96,000 clones; 50% to 80% were seen once. On this clone itself: Its cognate antigen is unknown.

The receptor comes from a man between 60 and 75 years old in good health and CMV-seronegative. Sample: PBMCs.

This CDR3 reads CASSDPRMGEKLFF. CDR3 in DNA: TGTGCCAGCAGTGACCCCCGGATGGGCGAAAAACTGTTTTTT. The chain links TRBV6-1 to TRBJ1-4; D is unresolved. Trimming shortened V by 3 bases and J by 8 bases, and 13 bases separated the two germline ends. Per the germline V gene, CDR1 is MNHNS and CDR2 is SASEGT. This CDR3 is built from 14 residues.